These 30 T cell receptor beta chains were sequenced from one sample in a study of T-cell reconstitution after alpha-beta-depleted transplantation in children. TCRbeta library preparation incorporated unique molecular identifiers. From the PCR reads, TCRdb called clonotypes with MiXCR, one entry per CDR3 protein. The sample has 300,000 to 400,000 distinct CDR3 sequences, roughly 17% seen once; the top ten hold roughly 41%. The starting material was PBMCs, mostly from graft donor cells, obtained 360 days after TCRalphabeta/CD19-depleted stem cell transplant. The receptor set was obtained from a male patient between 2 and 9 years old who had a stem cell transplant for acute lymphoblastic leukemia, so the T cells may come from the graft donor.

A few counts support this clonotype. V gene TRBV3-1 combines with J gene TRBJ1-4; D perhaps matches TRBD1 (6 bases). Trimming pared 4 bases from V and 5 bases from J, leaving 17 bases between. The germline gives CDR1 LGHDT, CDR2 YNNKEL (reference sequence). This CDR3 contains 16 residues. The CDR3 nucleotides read TGTGCCAGCAGCCCCGGAGAGAGGACAGAGAATGAAAAACTGTTTTTT. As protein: CASSPGERTENEKLFF.

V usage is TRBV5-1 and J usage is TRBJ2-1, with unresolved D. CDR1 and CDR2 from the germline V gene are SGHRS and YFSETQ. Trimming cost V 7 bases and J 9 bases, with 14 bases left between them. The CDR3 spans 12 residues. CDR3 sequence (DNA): TGCGCCAGCCGCCTCACTGAGTTTGAGCAGTTCTTC. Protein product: CASRLTEFEQFF.

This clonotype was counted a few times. This CDR3 reads CASSSDSFPNTEAFF. The CDR3 region has the DNA TGCGCCAGCAGCTCTGACAGTTTCCCGAACACTGAAGCTTTCTTT. The V gene is TRBV5-1, the J gene TRBJ1-1; D perhaps matches TRBD1 (5 bases). Germline CDR1 SGHRS, CDR2 YFSETQ. The V end was cut by 3 bases, the J end by 1 base, with 13 bases between. This CDR3 has 15 residues. Using reference TRBV5-1 and TRBJ1-1 for the parts outside the CDR3, the full variable domain is KAGVTQTPRYLIKTRGQQVTLSCSPISGHRSVSWYQQTPGQGLQFLFEYFSETQRNKGNFPGRFSGRQFSNSRSEMNVSTLELGDSALYLCASSSDSFPNTEAFFGQGTRLTVV.

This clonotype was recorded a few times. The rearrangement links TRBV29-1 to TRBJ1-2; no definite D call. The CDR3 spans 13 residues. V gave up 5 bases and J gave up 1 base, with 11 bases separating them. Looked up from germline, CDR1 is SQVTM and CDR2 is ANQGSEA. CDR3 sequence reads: CSVRPRLNYGYTF. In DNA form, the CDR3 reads TGCAGCGTTCGTCCCAGGCTTAACTATGGCTACACCTTC.

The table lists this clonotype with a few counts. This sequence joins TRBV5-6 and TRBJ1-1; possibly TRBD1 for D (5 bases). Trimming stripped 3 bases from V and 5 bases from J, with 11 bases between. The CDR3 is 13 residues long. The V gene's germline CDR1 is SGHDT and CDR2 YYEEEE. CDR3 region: CASSYQGWTEAFF. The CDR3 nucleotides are TGTGCCAGCAGCTATCAGGGCTGGACTGAAGCTTTCTTT.

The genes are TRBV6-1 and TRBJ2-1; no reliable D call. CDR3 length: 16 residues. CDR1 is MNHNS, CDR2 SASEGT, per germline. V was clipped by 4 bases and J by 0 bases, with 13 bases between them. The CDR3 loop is CASSGYHPHSYNEQFF. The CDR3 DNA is TGTGCCAGCAGTGGTTACCATCCACACTCCTACAATGAGCAGTTCTTC.

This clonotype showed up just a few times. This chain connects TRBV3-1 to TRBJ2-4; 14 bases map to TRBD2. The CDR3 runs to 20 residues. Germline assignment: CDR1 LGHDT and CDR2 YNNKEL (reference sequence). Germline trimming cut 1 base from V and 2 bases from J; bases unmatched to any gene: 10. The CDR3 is CASSQAGLAGGRLSKNIQYF. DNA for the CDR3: TGTGCCAGCAGCCAAGCCGGACTAGCGGGAGGCCGGTTGTCCAAAAACATTCAGTACTTC. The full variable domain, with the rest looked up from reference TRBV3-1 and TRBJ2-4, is DTAVSQTPKYLVTQMGNDKSIKCEQNLGHDTMYWYKQDSKKFLKIMFSYNNKELIINETVPNRFSPKSPDKAHLNLHINSLELGDSAVYFCASSQAGLAGGRLSKNIQYFGAGTRLSVL.

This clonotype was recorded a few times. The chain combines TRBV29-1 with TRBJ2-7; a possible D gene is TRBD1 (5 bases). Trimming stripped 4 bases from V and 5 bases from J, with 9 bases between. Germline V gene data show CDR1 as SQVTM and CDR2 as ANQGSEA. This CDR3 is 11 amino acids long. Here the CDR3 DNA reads TGCAGCGTTGGACAGTTGGACGAGCAGTACTTC. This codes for CSVGQLDEQYF.

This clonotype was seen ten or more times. The CDR3 DNA sequence: TGTGCCATCAGTTTAGCGGGAAAGGAGACCCAGTACTTC. Its translation: CAISLAGKETQYF. The chain is built from TRBV10-3 and TRBJ2-5; 8 bases align to TRBD2. Germline V gene lookup returns CDR1 ENHRY and CDR2 SYGVKD. The CDR3 has 13 residues. The V gene end was trimmed by 5 bases and the J gene end by 5 bases; junction bases not matched to a gene: 4.

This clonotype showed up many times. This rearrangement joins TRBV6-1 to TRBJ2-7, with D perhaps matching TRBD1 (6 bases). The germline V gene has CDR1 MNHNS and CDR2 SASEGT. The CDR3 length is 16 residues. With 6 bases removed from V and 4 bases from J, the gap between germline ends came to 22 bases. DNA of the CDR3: TGTGCCAGCAGGAAAACGGGACATTCCCTTTTTTACGAGCAGTACTTC. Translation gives CASRKTGHSLFYEQYF.

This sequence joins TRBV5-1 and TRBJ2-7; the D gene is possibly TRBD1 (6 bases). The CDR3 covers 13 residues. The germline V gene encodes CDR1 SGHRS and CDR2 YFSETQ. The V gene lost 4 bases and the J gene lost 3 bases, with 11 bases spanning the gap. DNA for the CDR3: TGCGCCAGCAGCCCAGGACAGCTCTACGAGCAGTACTTC. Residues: CASSPGQLYEQYF.

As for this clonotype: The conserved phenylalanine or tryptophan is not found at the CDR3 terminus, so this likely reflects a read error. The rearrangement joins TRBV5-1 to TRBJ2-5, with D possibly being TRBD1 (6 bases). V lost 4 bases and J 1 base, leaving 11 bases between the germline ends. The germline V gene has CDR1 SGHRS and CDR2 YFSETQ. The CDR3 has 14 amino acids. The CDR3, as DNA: TGCGCCAGCAGCATAACAGGGTTCCAAGAGACCCAGTACTAC. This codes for CASSITGFQETQYY.

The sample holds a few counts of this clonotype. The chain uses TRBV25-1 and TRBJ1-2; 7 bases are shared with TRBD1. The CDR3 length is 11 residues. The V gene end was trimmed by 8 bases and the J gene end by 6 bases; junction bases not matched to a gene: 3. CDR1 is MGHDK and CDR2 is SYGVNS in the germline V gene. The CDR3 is CASQGEDGYTF. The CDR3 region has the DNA TGTGCCAGCCAGGGGGAGGATGGCTACACCTTC.

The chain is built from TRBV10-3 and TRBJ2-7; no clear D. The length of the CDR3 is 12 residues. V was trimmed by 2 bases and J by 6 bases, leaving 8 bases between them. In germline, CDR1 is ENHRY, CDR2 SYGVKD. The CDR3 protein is CAISEGTREQYF. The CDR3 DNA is TGTGCCATCAGTGAGGGTACCCGCGAGCAGTACTTC.

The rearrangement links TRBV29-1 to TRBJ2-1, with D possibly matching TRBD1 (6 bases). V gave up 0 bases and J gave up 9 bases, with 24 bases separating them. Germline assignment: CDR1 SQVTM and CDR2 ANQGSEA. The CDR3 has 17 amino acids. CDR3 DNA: TGCAGCGTTGAAGAGCCCCAGACAGGCCCAAAGGGGACTGAGCAGTTCTTC. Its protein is CSVEEPQTGPKGTEQFF.

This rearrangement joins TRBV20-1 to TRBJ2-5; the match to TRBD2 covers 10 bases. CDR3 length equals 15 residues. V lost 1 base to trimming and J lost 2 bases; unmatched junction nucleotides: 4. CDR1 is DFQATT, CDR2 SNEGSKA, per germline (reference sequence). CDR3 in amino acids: CSARAGLAVQETQYF. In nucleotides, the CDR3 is TGCAGTGCTAGAGCCGGACTAGCGGTTCAAGAGACCCAGTACTTC.

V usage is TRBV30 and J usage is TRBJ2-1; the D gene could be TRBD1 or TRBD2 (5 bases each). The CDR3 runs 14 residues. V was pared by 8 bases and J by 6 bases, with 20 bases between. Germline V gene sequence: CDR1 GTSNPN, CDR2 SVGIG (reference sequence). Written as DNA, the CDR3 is TGTGCCGCCGACCCAGGGTGGCTAGCCAATGAGCAGTTCTTC. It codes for CAADPGWLANEQFF.

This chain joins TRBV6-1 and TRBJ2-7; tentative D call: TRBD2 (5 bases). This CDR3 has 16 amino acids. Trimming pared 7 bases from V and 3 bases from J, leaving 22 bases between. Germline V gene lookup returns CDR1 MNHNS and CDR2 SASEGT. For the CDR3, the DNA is TGTGCCAGCATCAAGAGGAAGGACTTCACTTTCTACGAGCAGTACTTC. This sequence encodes CASIKRKDFTFYEQYF.

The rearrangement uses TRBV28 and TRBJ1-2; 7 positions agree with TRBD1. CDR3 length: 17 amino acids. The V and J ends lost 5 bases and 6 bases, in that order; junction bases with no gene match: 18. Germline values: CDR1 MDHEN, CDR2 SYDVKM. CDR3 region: CASSPHRQGGGLNGYTF. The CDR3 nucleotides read TGTGCCAGCAGTCCCCATCGACAGGGCGGGGGCCTTAATGGCTACACCTTC.

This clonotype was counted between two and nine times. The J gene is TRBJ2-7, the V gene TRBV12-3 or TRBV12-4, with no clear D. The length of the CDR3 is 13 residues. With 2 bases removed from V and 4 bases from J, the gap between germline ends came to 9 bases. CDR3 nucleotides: TGTGCCAGCAGTTTAAGAGTGGTGTACGAGCAGTACTTC. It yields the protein CASSLRVVYEQYF.

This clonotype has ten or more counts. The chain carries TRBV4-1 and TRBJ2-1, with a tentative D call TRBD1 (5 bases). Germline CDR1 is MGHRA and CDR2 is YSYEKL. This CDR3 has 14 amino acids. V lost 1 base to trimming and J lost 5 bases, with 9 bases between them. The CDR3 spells CASSQGLTDNEQFF. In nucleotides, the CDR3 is TGCGCCAGCAGCCAAGGCCTGACAGACAATGAGCAGTTCTTC.

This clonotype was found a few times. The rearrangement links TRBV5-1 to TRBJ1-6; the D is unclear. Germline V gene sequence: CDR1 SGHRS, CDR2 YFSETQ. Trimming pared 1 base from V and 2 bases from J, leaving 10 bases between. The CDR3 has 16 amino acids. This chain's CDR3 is CASSLKFSTYNSPLHF. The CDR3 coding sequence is TGCGCCAGCAGCTTGAAGTTCAGCACCTATAATTCACCCCTCCACTTT.

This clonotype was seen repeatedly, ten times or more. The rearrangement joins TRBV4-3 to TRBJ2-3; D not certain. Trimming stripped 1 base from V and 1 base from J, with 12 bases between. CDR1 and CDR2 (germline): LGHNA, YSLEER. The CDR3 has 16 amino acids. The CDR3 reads CASSQGVTPGTDTQYF. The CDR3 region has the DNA TGCGCCAGCAGCCAAGGGGTCACTCCTGGCACAGATACGCAGTATTTT.

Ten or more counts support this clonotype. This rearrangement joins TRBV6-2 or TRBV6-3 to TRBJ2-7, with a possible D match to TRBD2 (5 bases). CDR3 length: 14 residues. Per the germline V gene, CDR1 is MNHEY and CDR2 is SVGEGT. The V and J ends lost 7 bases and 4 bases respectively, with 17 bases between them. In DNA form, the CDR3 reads TGTGCCAGCAAACCTTCGGGGTCAACGTACGAGCAGTACTTC. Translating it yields CASKPSGSTYEQYF.

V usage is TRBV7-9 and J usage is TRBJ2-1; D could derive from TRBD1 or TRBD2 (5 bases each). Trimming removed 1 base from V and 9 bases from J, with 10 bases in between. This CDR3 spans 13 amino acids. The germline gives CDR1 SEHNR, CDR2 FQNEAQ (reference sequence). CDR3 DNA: TGTGCCAGCAGCTTAGTTTCCGGGGCTGAGCAGTTCTTC. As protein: CASSLVSGAEQFF.

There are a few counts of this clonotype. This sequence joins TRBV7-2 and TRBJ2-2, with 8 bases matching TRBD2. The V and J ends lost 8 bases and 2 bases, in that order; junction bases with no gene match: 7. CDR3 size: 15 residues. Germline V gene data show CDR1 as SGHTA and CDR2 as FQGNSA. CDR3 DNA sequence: TGTGCCAGCGGCCGTATAGCGGGAAACACCGGGGAGCTGTTTTTT. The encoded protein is CASGRIAGNTGELFF.

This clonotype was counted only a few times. The CDR3 sequence is CASSVEMEPRETQYF. The CDR3 DNA reads TGTGCCAGCAGCGTAGAAATGGAACCTAGAGAGACCCAGTACTTC. The chain carries TRBV9 and TRBJ2-5; no clear D. With 0 bases removed from V and 4 bases from J, the gap between germline ends came to 13 bases. The CDR3 extends over 15 amino acids. From germline, CDR1 is SGDLS and CDR2 YYNGEE.

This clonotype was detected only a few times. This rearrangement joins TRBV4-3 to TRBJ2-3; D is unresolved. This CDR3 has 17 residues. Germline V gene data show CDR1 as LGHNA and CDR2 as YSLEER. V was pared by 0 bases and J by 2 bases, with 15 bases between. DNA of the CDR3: TGCGCCAGCAGCCAAGAGATTAGAAGTTGGGCCACAGATACGCAGTATTTT. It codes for CASSQEIRSWATDTQYF.

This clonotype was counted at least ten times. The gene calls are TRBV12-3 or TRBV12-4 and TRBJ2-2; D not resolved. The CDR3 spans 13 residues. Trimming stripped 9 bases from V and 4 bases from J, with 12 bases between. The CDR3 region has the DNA TGTGCCAGTCAGAAGACAAGCACCGGGGAGCTGTTTTTT. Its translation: CASQKTSTGELFF.

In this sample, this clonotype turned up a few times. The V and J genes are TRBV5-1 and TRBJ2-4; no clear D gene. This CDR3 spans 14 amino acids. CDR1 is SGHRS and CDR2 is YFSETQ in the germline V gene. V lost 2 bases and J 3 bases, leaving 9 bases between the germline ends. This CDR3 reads CASSFRPGKNIQYF. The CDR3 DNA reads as TGCGCCAGCAGCTTCCGTCCGGGCAAAAACATTCAGTACTTC.